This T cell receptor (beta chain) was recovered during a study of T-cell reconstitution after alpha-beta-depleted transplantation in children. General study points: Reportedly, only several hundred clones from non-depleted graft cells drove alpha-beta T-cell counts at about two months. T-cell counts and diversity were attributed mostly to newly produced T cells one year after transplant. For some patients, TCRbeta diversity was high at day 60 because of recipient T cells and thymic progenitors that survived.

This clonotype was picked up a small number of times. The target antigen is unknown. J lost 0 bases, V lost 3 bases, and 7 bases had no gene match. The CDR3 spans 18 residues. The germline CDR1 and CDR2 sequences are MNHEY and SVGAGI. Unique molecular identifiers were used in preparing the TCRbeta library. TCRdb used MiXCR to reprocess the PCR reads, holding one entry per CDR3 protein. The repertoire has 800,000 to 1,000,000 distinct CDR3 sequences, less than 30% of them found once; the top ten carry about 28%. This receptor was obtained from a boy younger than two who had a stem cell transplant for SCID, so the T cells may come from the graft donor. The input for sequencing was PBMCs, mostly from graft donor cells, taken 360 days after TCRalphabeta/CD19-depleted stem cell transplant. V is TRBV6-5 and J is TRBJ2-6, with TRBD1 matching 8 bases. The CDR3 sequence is CASSYSGTGTSGANVLTF. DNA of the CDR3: TGTGCCAGCAGTTATTCCGGGACAGGAACCTCTGGGGCCAACGTCCTGACTTTC.